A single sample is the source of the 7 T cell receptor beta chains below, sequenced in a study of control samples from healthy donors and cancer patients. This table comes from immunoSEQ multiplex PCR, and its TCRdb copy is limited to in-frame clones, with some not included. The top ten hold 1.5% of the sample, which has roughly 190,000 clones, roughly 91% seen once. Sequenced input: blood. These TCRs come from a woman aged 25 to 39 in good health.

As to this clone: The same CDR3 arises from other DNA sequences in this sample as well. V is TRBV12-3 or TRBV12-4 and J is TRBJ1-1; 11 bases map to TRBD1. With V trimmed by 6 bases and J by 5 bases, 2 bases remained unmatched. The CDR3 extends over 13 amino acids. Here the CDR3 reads CASRGQGGTEAFF. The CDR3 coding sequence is TGTGCCAGCAGGGGACAGGGGGGGACTGAAGCTTTCTTT.

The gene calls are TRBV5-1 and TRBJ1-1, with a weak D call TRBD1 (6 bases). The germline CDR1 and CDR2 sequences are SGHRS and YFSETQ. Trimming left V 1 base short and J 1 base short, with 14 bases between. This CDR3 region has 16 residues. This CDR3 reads CASSLSGLQGNTEAFF. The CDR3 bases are TGCGCCAGCAGCTTGTCGGGCTTACAGGGGAACACTGAAGCTTTCTTT. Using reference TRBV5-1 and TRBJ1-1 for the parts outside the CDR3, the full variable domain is KAGVTQTPRYLIKTRGQQVTLSCSPISGHRSVSWYQQTPGQGLQFLFEYFSETQRNKGNFPGRFSGRQFSNSRSEMNVSTLELGDSALYLCASSLSGLQGNTEAFFGQGTRLTVV.

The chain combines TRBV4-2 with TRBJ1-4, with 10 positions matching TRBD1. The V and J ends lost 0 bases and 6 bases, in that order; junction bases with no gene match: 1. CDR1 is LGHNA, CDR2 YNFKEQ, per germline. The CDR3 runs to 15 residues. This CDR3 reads CASSQDGTGDEKLFF. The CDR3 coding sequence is TGTGCCAGCAGCCAAGACGGGACAGGGGATGAAAAACTGTTTTTT.

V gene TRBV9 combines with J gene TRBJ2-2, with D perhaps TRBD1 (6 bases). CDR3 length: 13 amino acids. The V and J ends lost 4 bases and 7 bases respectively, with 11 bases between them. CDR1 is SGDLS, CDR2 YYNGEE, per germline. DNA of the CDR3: TGTGCCAGCAGCCTCAGGGGTAACGGGGAGCTGTTTTTT. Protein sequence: CASSLRGNGELFF.

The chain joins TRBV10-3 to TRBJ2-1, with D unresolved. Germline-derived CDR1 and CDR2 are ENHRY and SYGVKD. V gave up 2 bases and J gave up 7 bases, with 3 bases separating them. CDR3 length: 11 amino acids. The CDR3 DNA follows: TGTGCCATCAGTGAGGGAAATGAGCAGTTCTTC. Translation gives CAISEGNEQFF.

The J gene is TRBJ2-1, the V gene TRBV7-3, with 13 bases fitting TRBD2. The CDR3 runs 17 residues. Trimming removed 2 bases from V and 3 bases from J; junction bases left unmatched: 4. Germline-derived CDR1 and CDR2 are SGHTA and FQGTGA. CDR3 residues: CASSLGTSGELYNEQFF. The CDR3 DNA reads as TGTGCCAGCAGCTTAGGGACTAGCGGGGAGCTCTACAATGAGCAGTTCTTC.

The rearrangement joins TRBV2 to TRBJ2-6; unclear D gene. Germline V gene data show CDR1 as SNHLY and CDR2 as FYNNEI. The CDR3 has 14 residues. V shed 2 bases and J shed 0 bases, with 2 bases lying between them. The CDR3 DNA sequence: TGTGCCAGCAGTGAATACTCTGGGGCCAACGTCCTGACTTTC. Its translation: CASSEYSGANVLTF.